This T cell receptor beta chain was identified in a study of T cell responses to AZD1222 COVID-19 vaccine. Concerning this clone itself: Its matching antigen is unknown.

With 8 bases removed from V and 0 bases from J, the gap between germline ends came to 11 bases. CDR3 length: 14 residues. The V gene's germline CDR1 is LNHDA and CDR2 SQIVND (reference sequence). Broader study findings: Repertoires were obtained only post-peak T cell response. Recipients of AZD1222 seropositive at baseline numbered only 6 or 7. Donors were chiefly white British, with a greater number of females, and clonal diversity was perhaps underestimated.

Assay: immunoSEQ multiplex PCR; the TCRdb copy retains only in-frame clones and omits some. Counted here are 150,000 or so clones, 85% to 90% occurring once; the ten biggest clones make up about 5.5%. The material was peripheral blood, obtained on day 0 of MenACWY control vaccination. This clonotype originated in an adult in good health. The genes are TRBV19 and TRBJ1-5; D is unclear. The CDR3 sequence is CASGLSFSNQPQHF. The CDR3 DNA reads TGTGCCAGTGGACTCTCTTTTAGCAATCAGCCCCAGCATTTT.